This T cell receptor beta chain came from a study of identical twins. Findings and caveats of the study: Partial confounding of zero-insertion analyses by invariant MAIT and iNKT cells was possible.

This CDR3 has 14 amino acids. Unmatched junction bases numbered 9, after V lost 6 bases and J lost 7 bases. Germline CDR1 SQVTM, CDR2 ANQGSEA. Using its own MiXCR run on the 5' RACE reads, TCRdb lists one record per CDR3 protein. The table lists hundreds of thousands of distinct CDR3 sequences, less than 25% of them singletons. In its sample, this clonotype was seen many times. The antigen is not known. The data also belong to a second study, concerning T cells expressing NK-cell markers. That paper states: Sequencing of TCR beta repertoires drew on sorted CD3+CD56+NKG2C+, CD3+CD56+NKG2C- and CD3+CD56-NKG2C+ T cells. Seven of the eight sequenced donors were classified as HCMV-seropositive, and one was classified as seronegative.

The receptor was derived from a woman under 30 in good health. Material: PBMCs. V usage is TRBV29-1 and J usage is TRBJ2-5; 12 bases are a match to TRBD1. The CDR3 nucleotides read TGCAGCGTCCCCGGGACAGGGGGCGACCGGACCCAGTACTTC. It yields the protein CSVPGTGGDRTQYF. The full variable domain, with the rest looked up from reference TRBV29-1 and TRBJ2-5, is SAVISQKPSRDICQRGTSLTIQCQVDSQVTMMFWYRQQPGQSLTLIATANQGSEATYESGFVIDKFPISRPNLTFSTLTVSNMSPEDSSIYLCSVPGTGGDRTQYFGPGTRLLVL.